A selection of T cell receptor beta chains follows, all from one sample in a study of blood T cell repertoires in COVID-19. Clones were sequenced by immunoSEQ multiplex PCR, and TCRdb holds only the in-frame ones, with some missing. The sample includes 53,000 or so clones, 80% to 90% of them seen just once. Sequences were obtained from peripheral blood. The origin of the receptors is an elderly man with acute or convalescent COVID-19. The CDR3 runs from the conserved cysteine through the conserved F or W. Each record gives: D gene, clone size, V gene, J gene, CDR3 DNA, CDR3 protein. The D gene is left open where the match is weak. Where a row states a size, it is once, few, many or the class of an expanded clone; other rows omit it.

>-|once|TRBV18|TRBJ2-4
TGTGCCAGCTCACCCCGACAGGCTGTAGCCAAAAACATTCAGTACTTC
CASSPRQAVAKNIQYF
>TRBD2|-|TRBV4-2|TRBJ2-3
TGTGCCAGCAGCCAAGAGACTAGCGGGGGCCTCACAGATACGCAGTATTTT
CASSQETSGGLTDTQYF
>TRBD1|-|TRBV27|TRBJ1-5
TGTGCCAGCAGTCCCCGAGGGACAGAAAATCAGCCCCAGCATTTT
CASSPRGTENQPQHF
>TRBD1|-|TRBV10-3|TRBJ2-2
TGTGCCATCAGATTGGGACAGGGGGAAGGCACCGGGGAGCTGTTTTTT
CAIRLGQGEGTGELFF
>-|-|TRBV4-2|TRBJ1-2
TGTGCCAGCAGCCTTACAGCCTACTATGGCTACACCTTC
CASSLTAYYGYTF
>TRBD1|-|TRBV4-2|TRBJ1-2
TGTGCCAGCAGCCAAGCCGACAGGGGAAACTATGGCTACACCTTC
CASSQADRGNYGYTF
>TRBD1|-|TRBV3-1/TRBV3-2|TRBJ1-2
TGTGCCAGCAGCCAAGATCAGGGGGCTGGGTATGGCTACACCTTC
CASSQDQGAGYGYTF
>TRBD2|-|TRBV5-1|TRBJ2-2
TGCGCCAGCAGGGCTAGCGGGGGGAACACCGGGGAGCTGTTTTTT
CASRASGGNTGELFF
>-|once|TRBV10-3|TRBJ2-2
TGTGCCATCAGTGAGAGTGGGGCTGGAACCGGGGAGCTGTTTTTT
CAISESGAGTGELFF
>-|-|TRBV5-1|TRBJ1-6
TGCGCCAGCAGCTTGTCCCAGGGTCGATCTTCACCCCTCCACTTT
CASSLSQGRSSPLHF
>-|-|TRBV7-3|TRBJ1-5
TGTGCCAGCAGCTTAGCCCCACCGGGGGTGGCTCAGCCCCAGCATTTT
CASSLAPPGVAQPQHF
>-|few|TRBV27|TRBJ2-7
TGTGCCAGCACACGGACAGACAGCTTCGGCGAGCAGTACTTC
CASTRTDSFGEQYF
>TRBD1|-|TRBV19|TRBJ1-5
TGTGCCAGTAGCGACAGGGCGTCGCATCAGCCCCAGCATTTT
CASSDRASHQPQHF
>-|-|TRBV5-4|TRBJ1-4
TGTGCCAGCAGCTCTCTGACAGACGAAAAACTGTTTTTT
CASSSLTDEKLFF
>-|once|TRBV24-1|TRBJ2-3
TGTGCCACCAGTGACCGCAGGGGGGTCACAGATACGCAGTATTTT
CATSDRRGVTDTQYF
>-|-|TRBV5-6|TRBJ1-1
TGTGCCACCAGAAGGGGTAGCACTGAAGCTTTCTTT
CATRRGSTEAFF
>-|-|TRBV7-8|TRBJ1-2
TGTGCCAGCAGCTTTACGTTGGTCCCAGGGTCTGATGGCTACACCTTC
CASSFTLVPGSDGYTF
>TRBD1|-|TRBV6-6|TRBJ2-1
TGTGCCAGCAGTTACCCCGGACAGGGGGTGGGGAATGAGCAGTTCTTC
CASSYPGQGVGNEQFF
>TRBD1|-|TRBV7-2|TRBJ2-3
TGTGCCAGCAGCTTTAGGACAGGGGGCGGAGGAACGCCCACAGATACGCAGTATTTT
CASSFRTGGGGTPTDTQYF
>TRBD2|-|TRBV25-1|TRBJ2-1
TGTGCCAGCAGTGAGAGGGGAGGGGATAATGAGCAGTTCTTC
CASSERGGDNEQFF
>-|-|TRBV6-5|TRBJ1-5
TGTGCCAGCTCCCTGAACCGTGAGAATCAGCCCCAGCATTTT
CASSLNRENQPQHF
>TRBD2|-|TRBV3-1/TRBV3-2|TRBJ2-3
TGTGCCAGCAGCCCGGGACTAGCCACCGATACGCAGTATTTT
CASSPGLATDTQYF
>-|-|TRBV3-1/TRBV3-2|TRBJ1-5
TGTGCCAGCAGCCAGGTTCCGGGATTGCCCCAGCATTTT
CASSQVPGLPQHF
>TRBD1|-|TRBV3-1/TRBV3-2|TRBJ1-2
TGTGCCAGCAGCCAAGAACGGGCAGGGGGCGATGGCTACACCTTC
CASSQERAGGDGYTF
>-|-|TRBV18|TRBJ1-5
TGTGCCAGCTCACCCAACTTTTCAAAAGGCAATCAGCCCCAGCATTTT
CASSPNFSKGNQPQHF
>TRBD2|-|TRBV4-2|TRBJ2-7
TGTGCCAGCAGAAGACGAATTGGGGGGGTATACGAGCAGTACTTC
CASRRRIGGVYEQYF
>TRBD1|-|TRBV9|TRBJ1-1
TGTGCCAGCAGTCGAAGGGGGGACAGGACTGAAGCTTTCTTT
CASSRRGDRTEAFF
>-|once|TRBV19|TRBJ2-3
TGTGCCAGTAAACGTCGGGGTACTAGCACAGATACGCAGTATTTT
CASKRRGTSTDTQYF
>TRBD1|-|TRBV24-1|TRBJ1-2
TGTGCCACCAGTGGCAGGGGGGCAGAAACCCTCGGGGGCTATGGCTACACCTTC
CATSGRGAETLGGYGYTF
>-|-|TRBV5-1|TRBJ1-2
TGCGCCAGCAGCTTGGTTCCTGGCGGCTACACCTTC
CASSLVPGGYTF
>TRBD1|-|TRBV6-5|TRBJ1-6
TGTGCCAGCAGTTCAACGACAGGGCATTCACCCCTCCACTTT
CASSSTTGHSPLHF
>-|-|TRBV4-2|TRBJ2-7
TGTGCCAGCAGCCAGGGACTCGGCGCCTACGAGCAGTACTTC
CASSQGLGAYEQYF
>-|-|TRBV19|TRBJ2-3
TGTGCCAGTAGTATAGCTGGGGGCCGCACAGATACGCAGTATTTT
CASSIAGGRTDTQYF
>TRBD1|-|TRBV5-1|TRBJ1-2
TGCGCCAGCAGCCAAGGACAGGCTAACTATGGCTACACCTTC
CASSQGQANYGYTF
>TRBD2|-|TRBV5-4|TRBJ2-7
TGTGCCAGCAGCTTGGGGCCTAGCGGGGTTTACGAGCAGTACTTC
CASSLGPSGVYEQYF
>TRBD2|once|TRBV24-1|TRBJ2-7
TGTGCCACCCCCGAGCGGGGCTTTTTCTACGAGCAGTACTTC
CATPERGFFYEQYF
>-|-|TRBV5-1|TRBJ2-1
TGCGCCAGCAGCGGCCTTGGACGGGGTAGGAGCAATGAGCAGTTCTTC
CASSGLGRGRSNEQFF
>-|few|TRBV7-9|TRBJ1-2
TGTGCCAGCAGCAAACGACAGGCCTATGGCTACACCTTC
CASSKRQAYGYTF
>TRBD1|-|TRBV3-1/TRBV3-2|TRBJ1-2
TGTGCCAGCAGCCATGGTGCTGGGACAGGGCATGGCTACACCTTC
CASSHGAGTGHGYTF
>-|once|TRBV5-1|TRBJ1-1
TGCGCCAGCAGCCCCGGATACAGGGCCACTGAAGCTTTCTTT
CASSPGYRATEAFF
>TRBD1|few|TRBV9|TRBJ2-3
TGTGCCAGCAGCGGAGGACAGGGGTCAGGAGATACGCAGTATTTT
CASSGGQGSGDTQYF
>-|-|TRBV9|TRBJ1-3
TGTGCCAGCAGTCCCGCGGCTGGAAACACCATATATTTT
CASSPAAGNTIYF
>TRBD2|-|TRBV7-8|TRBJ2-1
TGTGCCAGTAGAAGGCGGGGGGCCTACAATGAGCAGTTCTTC
CASRRRGAYNEQFF
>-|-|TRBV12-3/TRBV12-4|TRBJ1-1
TGTGCCAGCAAAGTAAGGGGGACAACTGAAGCTTTCTTT
CASKVRGTTEAFF
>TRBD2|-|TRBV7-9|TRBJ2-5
TGTGCCAGCAGCCCCCGGGGGGGCTTAGAAGAGACCCAGTACTTC
CASSPRGGLEETQYF
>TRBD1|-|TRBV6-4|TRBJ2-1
TGTGCCAGCAGAAGTCCCGGGACAGGGCTCCCTCCGTGCAATGAGCAGTTCTTC
CASRSPGTGLPPCNEQFF
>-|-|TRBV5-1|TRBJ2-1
TGCGCCAGCTCCCGGGACTCCTCCTACAATGAGCAGTTCTTC
CASSRDSSYNEQFF
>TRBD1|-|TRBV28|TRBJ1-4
TGTGCCAGCATAACTTCCGGGACAGGGGGCGCCGAGGGGAAACTGTTTTTT
CASITSGTGGAEGKLFF
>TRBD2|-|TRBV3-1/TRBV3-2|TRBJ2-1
TGTGCCAGCAGCCAAACCGGGACTAGCGCGGATGAGCAGTTCTTC
CASSQTGTSADEQFF
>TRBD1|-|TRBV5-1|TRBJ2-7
TGCGCCAGCAGCCCTAGACAGGGTGTCTCCTACGAGCAGTACTTC
CASSPRQGVSYEQYF